The T cell receptor (beta chain) under discussion was sequenced for a study of blood T cells in healthy people across ages (dated by TCRdb to the mid-2010s). Study-level background: Template switching captured roughly one uniquely barcoded TCR beta cDNA molecule per two T cells in model experiments. Using deep sequencing normalized with unique cDNA molecular identifiers, the study measured how TCR beta repertoire diversity changes with age. The donors were divided into four age groups: young (average 16 years), middle-aged (roughly 40), aged (about 60) and long-lived (around 80). To avoid experimental bias, donors of different ages were distributed randomly across sequencing lanes. For two donors (one aged 18 to 29 and one aged 80 or older), the study analyzed two additional independent replicas of 1 million unique cDNA reads from the same blood draw. The full study reports these points: Estimates of total diversity based on one million sequenced T cells were considered lower bounds and underestimates. Conclusive comparison of naive and antigen-experienced compartments was prevented by the profiling of bulk unsorted PBMCs. The long-lived group showed more naive CD4+ T cells, fewer expanded clones and increased TCR diversity than the aged group, suggesting age selection. Observed TCR beta diversity per million T cells fell roughly linearly with age, and a significant reduction was already apparent by age roughly 41. There was a strong correlation between observed TCR beta diversity and the percentage of naive T cells measured by flow cytometry. Because donor CMV infection status was unknown, age-related changes in expanded clonotypes were potentially confounded.

The 39 donors, aged roughly 6 to 95 years, were systemically healthy Caucasian individuals from Russia. Each donor gave 8 to 10 milliliters of peripheral blood, drawn into EDTA-treated Vacutainer tubes. Ficoll-Paque density-gradient centrifugation was used to isolate PBMCs, with at least 6.5 million per sample. Trizol reagent was used to extract total RNA from the PBMCs, yielding at least 5.5 micrograms per sample. The percentages of naive CD45RAhigh/CD27high T cells were determined by flow cytometry on a PBMC aliquot from every donor. Library creation used 5' RACE. A second PCR of roughly 7 to 11 cycles was performed with a sample-barcoded 5' primer and a J-beta primer mix. A unique molecular identifier was introduced onto each TCR beta cDNA molecule by a template-switch 5' adaptor carrying 12 random nucleotides. At least 2.5 million CDR3-containing paired-end reads were obtained from each sample. First-strand cDNA was synthesized from all RNA with the Mint cDNA synthesis kit, primed by a TRBC-specific oligonucleotide. Following uracil-DNA glycosylase treatment, all cDNA underwent a first 18-cycle PCR with the universal primers M1SS and BC2_uni_R. On the study's bioinformatics: Each sample was normalized by randomly selecting 1 million high-quality reads, each carrying a distinct molecular identifier. Reads with shared molecular identifiers were discarded instead of being binned into consensus sequences. MiTCR, set to a Q25 quality threshold and the strictest error-elimination algorithm, was used for CDR3 identification, clonotype clustering and error correction. Lower-bound total TCR beta diversity was estimated with a nonparametric unseen species model using Euler transformation. TCRdb passed the public sequencing reads through fastp at Q25 and MiXCR, retaining productive beta sequences. Entries that share a CDR3 protein sequence are merged under the most common genes and DNA. The V and J calls were not made by the authors but by TCRdb's processing. A total of around 1,900,000 distinct CDR3 sequences appear in this sample, roughly two fifths of them only once. Under 25% of the sample is in the top ten clones.

Looking up the germline V gene yields CDR1 SGDLS and CDR2 YYNGEE. V is reduced by 3 bases and J by 0 bases, leaving a spacing of 9 bases between them. The CDR3 sequence holds 14 residues, the cysteine and phenylalanine included. Of the read, only the CDR3 DNA is kept; its 42 bases are in frame from base 1. Remarks on this clonotype: Its specific antigen is unknown. Per-base qualities were not stored, and no clone one base away is much larger.

This sequence was found in a human donor in good health. Sequencing was performed on blood. This receptor chain uses TRBV9 and TRBJ1-1; the D gene remains uncertain. CDR3 region: CASSAGPMNTEAFF. DNA sequence: TGTGCCAGCAGCGCCGGACCCATGAACACTGAAGCTTTCTTT.